This TCR beta chain came from a study of technical replicates of blood from several donors. TCRdb's copy holds only in-frame clones and misses some; the assay was immunoSEQ multiplex PCR. The sample yields approximately 99,000 clones, 95% seen once. The source material was T cells isolated from PBMCs. This TCR was sampled from a human donor in good health.

CDR3 protein: CAKKLRNTGELFF. CDR3 DNA: TGTGCCAAGAAGCTTAGGAACACCGGGGAGCTGTTTTTT. This rearrangement joins TRBV2 to TRBJ2-2; no clear D gene. The V gene's germline CDR1 is SNHLY and CDR2 FYNNEI. V was pared by 10 bases and J by 1 base, with 10 bases between. This CDR3 region has 13 residues.